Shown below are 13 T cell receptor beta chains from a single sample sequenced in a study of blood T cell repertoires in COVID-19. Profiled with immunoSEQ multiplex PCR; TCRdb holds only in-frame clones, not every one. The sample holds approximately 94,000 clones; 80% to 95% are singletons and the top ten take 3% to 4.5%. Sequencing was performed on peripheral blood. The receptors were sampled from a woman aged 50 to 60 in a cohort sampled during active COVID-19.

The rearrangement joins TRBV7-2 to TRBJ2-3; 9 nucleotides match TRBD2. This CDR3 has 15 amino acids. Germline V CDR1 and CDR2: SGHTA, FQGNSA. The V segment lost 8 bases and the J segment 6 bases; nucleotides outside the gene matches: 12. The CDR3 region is CASPTGREGLDTQYF. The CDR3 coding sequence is TGTGCCAGCCCTACGGGGCGGGAGGGATTGGATACGCAGTATTTT.

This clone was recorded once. The CDR3 is CATTDRGHSYEQYF. CDR3 nucleotides: TGTGCCACCACGGACAGGGGCCACTCCTACGAGCAGTACTTC. This chain connects TRBV6-5 to TRBJ2-7, with 9 bases that match TRBD1. With 10 bases clipped from V and 0 bases from J, the junction kept 7 bases outside the gene matches. From germline, CDR1 is MNHEY and CDR2 SVGAGI. The length of the CDR3 is 14 residues.

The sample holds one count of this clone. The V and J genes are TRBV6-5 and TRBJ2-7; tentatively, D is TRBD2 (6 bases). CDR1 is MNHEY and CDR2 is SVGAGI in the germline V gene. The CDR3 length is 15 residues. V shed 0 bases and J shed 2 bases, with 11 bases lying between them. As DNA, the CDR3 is TGTGCCAGCAGTTACTCAACAGGAGGGGCCTACGAGCAGTACTTC. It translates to CASSYSTGGAYEQYF.

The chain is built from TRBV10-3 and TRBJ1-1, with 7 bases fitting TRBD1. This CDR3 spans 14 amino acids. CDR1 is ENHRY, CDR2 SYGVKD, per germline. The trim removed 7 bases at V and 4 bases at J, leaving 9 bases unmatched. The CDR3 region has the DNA TGTGCCATCACTGACAGGGAATTTGCCACTGAAGCTTTCTTT. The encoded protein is CAITDREFATEAFF.

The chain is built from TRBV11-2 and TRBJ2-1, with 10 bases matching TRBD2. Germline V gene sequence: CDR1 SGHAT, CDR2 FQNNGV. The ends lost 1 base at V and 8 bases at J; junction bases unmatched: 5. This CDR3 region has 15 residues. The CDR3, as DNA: TGTGCCAGCAGCTTAGCTGCTAGCGGGAGTTATGAGCAGTTCTTC. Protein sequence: CASSLAASGSYEQFF.

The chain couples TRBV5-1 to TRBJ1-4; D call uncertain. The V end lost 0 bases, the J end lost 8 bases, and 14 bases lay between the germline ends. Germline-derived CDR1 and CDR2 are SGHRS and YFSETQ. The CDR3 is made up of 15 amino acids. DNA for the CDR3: TGCGCCAGCAGCTTGGGCTCTCGGGAGGGCGAAAAACTGTTTTTT. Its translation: CASSLGSREGEKLFF.

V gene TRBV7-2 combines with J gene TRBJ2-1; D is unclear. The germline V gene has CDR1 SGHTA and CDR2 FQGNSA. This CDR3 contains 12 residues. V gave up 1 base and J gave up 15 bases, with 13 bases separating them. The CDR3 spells CASSLETGPPFF. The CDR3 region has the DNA TGTGCCAGCAGCTTAGAAACCGGTCCCCCGTTCTTC.

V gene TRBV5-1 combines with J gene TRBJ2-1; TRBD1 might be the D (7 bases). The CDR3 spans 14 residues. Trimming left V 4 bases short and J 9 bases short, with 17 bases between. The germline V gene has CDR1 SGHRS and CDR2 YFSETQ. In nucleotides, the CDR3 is TGCGCCAGCAGCCGCGGGGACAGTCAGCCTGAGCAGTTCTTC. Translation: CASSRGDSQPEQFF. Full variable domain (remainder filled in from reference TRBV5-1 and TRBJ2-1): KAGVTQTPRYLIKTRGQQVTLSCSPISGHRSVSWYQQTPGQGLQFLFEYFSETQRNKGNFPGRFSGRQFSNSRSEMNVSTLELGDSALYLCASSRGDSQPEQFFGPGTRLTVL.

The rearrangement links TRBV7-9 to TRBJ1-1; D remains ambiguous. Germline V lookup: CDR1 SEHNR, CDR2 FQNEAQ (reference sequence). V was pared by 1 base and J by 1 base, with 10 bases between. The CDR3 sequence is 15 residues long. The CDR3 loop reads CASSLGVGGNTEAFF. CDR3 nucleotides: TGTGCCAGCAGCTTAGGAGTCGGTGGGAACACTGAAGCTTTCTTT. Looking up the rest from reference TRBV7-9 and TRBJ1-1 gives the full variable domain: DTGVSQNPRHKITKRGQNVTFRCDPISEHNRLYWYRQTLGQGPEFLTYFQNEAQLEKSRLLSDRFSAERPKGSFSTLEIQRTEQGDSAMYLCASSLGVGGNTEAFFGQGTRLTVV.

The CDR3 region is CATSRDQTQETQYF. CDR3 sequence (DNA): TGTGCCACCAGCAGAGACCAGACACAAGAGACCCAGTACTTC. The rearrangement uses TRBV15 and TRBJ2-5; no clear D. Deletions cut 0 bases from V and 2 bases from J, with 7 bases between. The CDR3 length is 14 residues. In germline, CDR1 is LNHNV, CDR2 YYDKDF (reference sequence).

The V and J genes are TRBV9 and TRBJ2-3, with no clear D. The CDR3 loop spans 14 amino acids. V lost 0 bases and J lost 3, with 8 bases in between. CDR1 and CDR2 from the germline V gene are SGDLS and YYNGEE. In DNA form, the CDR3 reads TGTGCCAGCAGCGTAGGAGGCGTTACAGATACGCAGTATTTT. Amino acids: CASSVGGVTDTQYF.

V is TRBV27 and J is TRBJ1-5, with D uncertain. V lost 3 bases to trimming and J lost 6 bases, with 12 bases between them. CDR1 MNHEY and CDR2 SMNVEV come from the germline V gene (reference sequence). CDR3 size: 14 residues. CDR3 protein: CASSLNGAGQPQHF. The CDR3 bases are TGTGCCAGCAGTTTGAATGGTGCGGGTCAGCCCCAGCATTTT.

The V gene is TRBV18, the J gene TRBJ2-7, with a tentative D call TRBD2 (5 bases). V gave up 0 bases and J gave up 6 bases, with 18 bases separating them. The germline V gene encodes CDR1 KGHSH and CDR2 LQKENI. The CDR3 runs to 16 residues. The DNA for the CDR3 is TGTGCCAGCTCACCACCTTTGGCAGGACGGGATGCCGAGCAGTACTTC. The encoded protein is CASSPPLAGRDAEQYF.